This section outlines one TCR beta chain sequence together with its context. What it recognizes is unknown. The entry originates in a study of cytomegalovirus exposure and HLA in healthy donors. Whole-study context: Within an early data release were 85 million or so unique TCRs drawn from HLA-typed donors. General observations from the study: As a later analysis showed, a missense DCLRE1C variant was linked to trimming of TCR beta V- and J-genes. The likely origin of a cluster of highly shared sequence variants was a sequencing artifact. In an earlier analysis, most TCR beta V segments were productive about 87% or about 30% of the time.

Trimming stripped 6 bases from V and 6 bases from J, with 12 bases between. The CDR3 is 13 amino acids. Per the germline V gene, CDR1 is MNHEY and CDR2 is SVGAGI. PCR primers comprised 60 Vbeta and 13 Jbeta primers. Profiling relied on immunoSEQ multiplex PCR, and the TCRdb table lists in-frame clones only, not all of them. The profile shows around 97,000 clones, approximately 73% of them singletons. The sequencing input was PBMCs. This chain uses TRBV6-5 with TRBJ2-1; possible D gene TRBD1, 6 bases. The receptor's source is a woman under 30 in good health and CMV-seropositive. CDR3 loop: CASRQGEGNEQFF. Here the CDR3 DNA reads TGTGCCAGCAGACAGGGCGAAGGCAATGAGCAGTTCTTC.